This T cell receptor (beta chain) is drawn from a study of blood T cell repertoires in COVID-19. At the level of the study: T cells, B-cell-depleted T cells, or PBMCs supplied cDNA or gDNA.

In the authors' workflow: Nucleated cell counts were estimated from reference gene primer amplification. Assay: immunoSEQ multiplex PCR; the TCRdb copy retains only in-frame clones and omits some. D and trimming come from the DNA, and the V and J calls and clone size come from that table. The sample contains around 310,000 clones, just under 90% of which appear only once. In terms of age and location, participants ranged from roughly 18 to 90 years and lived in under 30 US areas. Cohort allocation depended upon clinical history that participants reported. Germline V gene lookup returns CDR1 SNHLY and CDR2 FYNNEI. The CDR3 is made up of 10 amino acids.

Sequenced material: PBMCs or T cells enriched from blood (not recorded which). This receptor was identified in a woman younger than 45 who had recovered from COVID-19. V usage is TRBV2 and J usage is TRBJ2-1, with no clear D. The CDR3 region has the DNA TGTGGAGGCTCCTACAATGAGCAGTTCTTC. Its translation is CGGSYNEQFF.